Presented here are 3 T cell receptor beta chains from one specimen sequenced in a study of CD8+ T cells in alopecia areata. The sample's treatment: oral pan-JAK inhibitor, 5-10 mg twice daily. In each case, RNA was isolated and then reverse transcribed into cDNA as the sequencing template. Clones were read by immunoSEQ multiplex PCR, and TCRdb kept only the in-frame ones, dropping some. Of approximately 160,000 clones detected, 50% to 65% appear once; the ten largest clones hold over 12%. The specimen was CD4+ T cells sorted from blood, collected at week 24, from a patient treated with tofacitinib. The receptors come from a human donor with alopecia areata.

This clone was counted a few times. The same CDR3 also results from other DNA sequences found in this sample. This chain links TRBV29-1 with TRBJ1-1, with TRBD1 identical over 7 bases. This CDR3 spans 13 amino acids. Germline lookup yields CDR1 SQVTM and CDR2 ANQGSEA. The trim removed 6 bases at V and 1 base at J, leaving 5 bases unmatched. The CDR3 here is CSVKGGANTEAFF. CDR3 coding DNA: TGCAGCGTGAAAGGGGGCGCGAACACTGAAGCTTTCTTT.

The rearrangement links TRBV6-5 to TRBJ1-2, with TRBD1 identical over 8 bases. The V and J ends lost 6 bases and 7 bases, in that order; junction bases with no gene match: 7. This CDR3 has 13 residues. The V gene's germline CDR1 is MNHEY and CDR2 SVGAGI. The CDR3 DNA follows: TGTGCCAGCAGGGGGGGACAGGTCTCTGGCTACACCTTC. It encodes CASRGGQVSGYTF.

This clone has just a few counts. The chain has TRBV2 and TRBJ1-2; D unclear. CDR1 is SNHLY, CDR2 FYNNEI, per germline. The V and J ends lost 2 bases and 6 bases respectively, with 16 bases between them. This CDR3 is 15 amino acids long. This chain's CDR3 is CASSEIRRAGDGYTF. The CDR3 DNA reads as TGTGCCAGCAGTGAAATCAGACGGGCAGGCGATGGCTACACCTTC.